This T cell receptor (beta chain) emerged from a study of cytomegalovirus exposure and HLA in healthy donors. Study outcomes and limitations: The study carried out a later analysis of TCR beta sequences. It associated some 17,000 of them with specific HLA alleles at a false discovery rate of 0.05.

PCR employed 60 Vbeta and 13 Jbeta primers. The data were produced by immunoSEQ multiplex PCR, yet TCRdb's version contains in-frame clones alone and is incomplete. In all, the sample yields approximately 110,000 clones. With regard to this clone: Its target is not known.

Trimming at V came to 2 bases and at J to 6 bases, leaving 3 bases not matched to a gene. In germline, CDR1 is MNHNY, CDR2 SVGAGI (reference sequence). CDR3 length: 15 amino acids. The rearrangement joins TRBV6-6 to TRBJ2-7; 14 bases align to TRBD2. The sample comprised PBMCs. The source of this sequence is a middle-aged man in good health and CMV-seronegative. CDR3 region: CASSYPGLAGAEQYF. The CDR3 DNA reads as TGTGCCAGCAGTTACCCGGGACTAGCGGGAGCCGAGCAGTACTTC.